This T cell receptor beta chain is from a study of siplizumab effects on memory and regulatory T cells. This clone was observed many times. Its antigen is unknown. The junction departs from germline at one end; a sequencing error may be responsible. TCRdb's copy holds only in-frame clones and misses some; the assay was immunoSEQ multiplex PCR. The table records over 70,000 clones, 95% of them present only once. Study-level points and caveats: Proliferating siplizumab-culture Treg suppressive function went unconfirmed.

The sequencing sample was made of CD8+ T cells sorted from blood. The sequence derives from a human donor in good health.

This CDR3 reads CASRQLGTENIQYF. Here the CDR3 DNA reads TGCGCCAGCCGCCAATTGGGGACAGAAAACATTCAGTACTTC. This chain uses TRBV4-1 with TRBJ2-4; TRBD1 agrees at 7 bases. Germline loops: CDR1 MGHRA, CDR2 YSYEKL. This CDR3 has 14 residues.